This entry lists 14 T cell receptor beta chains sequenced from one sample in a study of blood T cell repertoires in COVID-19 (dated by TCRdb to the early 2020s). The receptor library was made with the immunoSEQ multiplex PCR assay. As stored in TCRdb, this immuneACCESS dataset retains in-frame rearrangements with V and J assigned. A fraction of the clones does not appear; measured against another copy, unresolved V genes explain less than half of the discrepancy, and the remainder lacks a known reason. This sample gives tens of thousands of clones in total; 70% to 90% of them show up just once. The ten largest clones add up to 40% to 50% of the sample. The sequenced material came from peripheral blood. The receptors were gathered from a human donor in a cohort sampled during active COVID-19.

The chain couples TRBV9 to TRBJ2-1, with 7 bases aligning to TRBD1. Looked up from germline, CDR1 is SGDLS and CDR2 is YYNGEE. This CDR3 is 15 amino acids long. The V and J ends lost 4 bases and 8 bases, in that order; junction bases with no gene match: 12. CDR3 loop: CASSMRQGSFYEQFF. Here the CDR3 DNA reads TGTGCCAGCAGCATGAGACAGGGCTCTTTCTATGAGCAGTTCTTC.

This chain joins TRBV15 and TRBJ1-2; D is uncertain. The CDR3 has 13 residues. The V and J ends lost 3 bases and 8 bases respectively, with 13 bases between them. Germline V gene lookup returns CDR1 LNHNV and CDR2 YYDKDF (reference sequence). The CDR3 is CATSSPGLAGYTF. In nucleotides, the CDR3 is TGTGCCACCAGCAGTCCAGGCTTGGCCGGCTACACCTTC.

The chain links TRBV7-9 to TRBJ2-3, with D unresolved. CDR3 length: 15 residues. V lost 1 base and J lost 2, with 10 bases in between. Germline loops: CDR1 SEHNR, CDR2 FQNEAQ (reference sequence). The DNA for the CDR3 is TGTGCCAGCAGCTTAGAGCAGGCTTTCACAGATACGCAGTATTTT. Residues: CASSLEQAFTDTQYF. The variable domain in full, with the rest retrieved from reference TRBV7-9 and TRBJ2-3, is DTGVSQNPRHKITKRGQNVTFRCDPISEHNRLYWYRQTLGQGPEFLTYFQNEAQLEKSRLLSDRFSAERPKGSFSTLEIQRTEQGDSAMYLCASSLEQAFTDTQYFGPGTRLTVL.

V gene TRBV7-2 combines with J gene TRBJ2-2; 8 nucleotides agree with TRBD2. V lost 2 bases to trimming and J lost 3 bases; unmatched junction nucleotides: 2. Looked up from germline, CDR1 is SGHTA and CDR2 is FQGNSA. The CDR3 is 15 residues long. CDR3 loop: CASSLSGGHTGELFF. The CDR3 bases are TGTGCCAGCAGCTTATCGGGGGGGCACACCGGGGAGCTGTTTTTT.

The chain combines TRBV6-5 with TRBJ2-1; 7 bases are a match to TRBD1. The CDR3 extends over 13 amino acids. Germline lookup yields CDR1 MNHEY and CDR2 SVGAGI. V gave up 2 bases and J gave up 12 bases; unmatched junction bases: 7. Written as DNA, the CDR3 is TGTGCCAGCAGTTACCCCGTCACAGGGGCGCAGTTCTTC. Residues: CASSYPVTGAQFF.

This clone was seen only a few times. The chain is built from TRBV10-3 and TRBJ2-5; the D gene is possibly TRBD1 (6 bases). V lost 6 bases and J lost 0, with 11 bases in between. The germline CDR1 and CDR2 sequences are ENHRY and SYGVKD. The CDR3 spans 14 residues. The CDR3 is CAIRSTGYQETQYF. In DNA form, the CDR3 reads TGTGCCATCAGATCAACAGGGTACCAAGAGACCCAGTACTTC.

This rearrangement joins TRBV6-2 or TRBV6-3 to TRBJ2-3; 15 nucleotides line up with TRBD2. The CDR3 consists of 16 residues. Per germline, CDR1 MNHEY and CDR2 SVGEGT. V lost 0 bases, J lost 5 bases, and 0 bases stayed unmatched. Written as DNA, the CDR3 is TGTGCCAGCAGTTACTCGGGACTAGCGGGGGGAGATACGCAGTATTTT. Translated, it gives CASSYSGLAGGDTQYF.

The V call is TRBV7-2, the J call TRBJ1-2; 9 bases are a match to TRBD1. Germline CDR1 SGHTA, CDR2 FQGNSA. This CDR3 region has 15 residues. V trimming: 5 bases; J trimming: 4 bases; junction bases outside the gene matches: 8. The chain's CDR3 is CASSPRTGAGYGYTF. The CDR3 region has the DNA TGTGCCAGCAGCCCTAGGACAGGGGCGGGCTATGGCTACACCTTC.

This chain joins TRBV24-1 and TRBJ2-1; D unclear. This CDR3 contains 13 residues. Germline lookup yields CDR1 KGHDR and CDR2 SFDVKD. V was cut by 4 bases and J by 8 bases, with 11 bases left in between. As DNA, the CDR3 is TGTGCCACCAGTGAGCCACCGGTCGATGAGCAGTTCTTC. This codes for CATSEPPVDEQFF.

This chain links TRBV5-8 with TRBJ2-7; D might be TRBD2 (6 bases). Germline CDR1 is SGHTS and CDR2 is YDEGEE. V lost 6 bases to trimming and J lost 1 base, with 20 bases between them. The CDR3 is 16 amino acids. CDR3 region: CASTRGFRPGSYEQYF. CDR3 coding DNA: TGTGCCAGCACCCGGGGGTTTCGCCCAGGGTCCTACGAGCAGTACTTC.

V is TRBV27 and J is TRBJ1-3, with a weak D call TRBD1 (5 bases). This CDR3 has 12 amino acids. V lost 10 bases and J 0 bases, leaving 7 bases between the germline ends. CDR1 and CDR2 from the germline V gene are MNHEY and SMNVEV (reference sequence). CDR3 sequence: CATQGSGNTIYF. DNA for the CDR3: TGTGCCACCCAGGGCTCTGGAAACACCATATATTTT.

This clone was picked up a small number of times. The CDR3 is CASSLLISPTGGNQNGYGYTF. For the CDR3, the DNA is TGTGCCAGCAGCTTACTAATAAGCCCCACAGGGGGCAATCAGAACGGCTATGGCTACACCTTC. The rearrangement links TRBV7-6 to TRBJ1-2; 9 nucleotides agree with TRBD1. From germline, CDR1 is SGHVS and CDR2 FNYEAQ. The CDR3 sequence is 21 residues long. The trim removed 2 bases at V and 4 bases at J, leaving 23 bases unmatched.

The rearrangement links TRBV12-3 or TRBV12-4 to TRBJ2-7; D gene uncertain. The CDR3 runs 12 residues. Trimming removed 6 bases at V and 6 bases at J, with 12 bases between. The CDR3 DNA sequence: TGTGCCAGCAGCCCCCACTGGAGCGAGCAGTACTTC. This sequence encodes CASSPHWSEQYF.

The chain carries TRBV9 and TRBJ1-1; D is undetermined. V gave up 3 bases and J gave up 2 bases, with 5 bases separating them. CDR1 is SGDLS, CDR2 YYNGEE, per germline. The CDR3 is made up of 12 amino acids. For the CDR3, the DNA is TGTGCCAGCAGCGGAGCCAACACTGAAGCTTTCTTT. This gives the protein CASSGANTEAFF. Full variable domain (remainder filled in from reference TRBV9 and TRBJ1-1): DSGVTQTPKHLITATGQRVTLRCSPRSGDLSVYWYQQSLDQGLQFLIQYYNGEERAKGNILERFSAQQFPDLHSELNLSSLELGDSALYFCASSGANTEAFFGQGTRLTVV.